The clone carrying this T cell receptor beta chain was detected ten times or more. What it recognizes is unknown. The CDR3 length is 15 residues. Germline assignment: CDR1 SGHTA and CDR2 FQGNSA. V shed 4 bases and J 7 bases; nucleotides not matched to a gene: 10. TCRdb itself ran the 5' RACE reads through MiXCR, one entry per CDR3 protein. Of 470,000 or so distinct CDR3 sequences listed, roughly 17% were seen once; the top ten hold roughly 21%. This sample is part of a study of T-cell memory formation after mild COVID-19. Overall study: In these data, TCR clusters were largely donor specific. Points from the study as a whole: CD4+ contracting clones were mainly CM and EM; CD8+ ones, EMRA.

The V gene is TRBV7-2, the J gene TRBJ1-2; the match to TRBD1 covers 9 bases. The sequence derives from a man aged 18 to 30 who had mild COVID-19 (a few samples of this study predate the infection). Cell type and time point are not known. The sequenced sample was PBMCs or a T cell subset sorted from them (not recorded which). The CDR3 sequence: CASSSPGGTGSGYTF. CDR3 nucleotides: TGTGCCAGCAGCTCACCGGGCGGGACAGGGTCTGGCTACACCTTC.